These 27 T cell receptor beta chains were all obtained from the same sample, sequenced in a study of OX40 agonist ivuxolimab in advanced cancers. Profiling relied on immunoSEQ multiplex PCR, and the TCRdb table lists in-frame clones only, not all of them. The data show about 77,000 clones, with 85% seen just once and roughly 0.62% held by the top ten. Sequenced here: CD4+ or CD8+ T cells sorted from blood, sampled in a trial of the OX40 agonist ivuxolimab. The receptors originated from an adult with an advanced solid tumor such as melanoma, head and neck, liver or kidney cancer.

The V and J genes are TRBV4-2 and TRBJ2-7, with 13 bases fitting TRBD2. CDR1 LGHNA and CDR2 YNFKEQ come from the germline V gene. The CDR3 contains 18 residues. The junction had 12 bases not matched to a gene; V was cut back by 0 bases and J by 7 bases. Written as DNA, the CDR3 is TGTGCCAGCAGCCAAGAAGGACTAGCGGGGGACGCTAGAGGGGAGCAGTACTTC. This sequence encodes CASSQEGLAGDARGEQYF.

The chain combines TRBV29-1 with TRBJ1-2, with 7 bases aligning to TRBD1. Germline loops: CDR1 SQVTM, CDR2 ANQGSEA. The CDR3 has 14 amino acids. Germline trimming cut 6 bases from V and 8 bases from J; bases unmatched to any gene: 15. The chain's CDR3 is CSVLTGSNLSGYTF. CDR3 in DNA: TGCAGCGTGCTGACAGGGTCGAATTTAAGCGGCTACACCTTC.

This clone was detected only a few times. The rearrangement links TRBV12-5 to TRBJ2-7, with 8 bases fitting TRBD1. Germline values: CDR1 LGHNT, CDR2 FRNRAP. V was clipped by 2 bases and J by 0 bases; unmatched bases: 12. CDR3 length equals 18 residues. The CDR3: CASGLPIQWDRSSYEQYF. The CDR3 nucleotides are TGTGCTAGTGGTTTGCCGATTCAATGGGACAGGAGCTCCTACGAGCAGTACTTC.

V and J are TRBV6-5 and TRBJ1-2; D ambiguous. The CDR3 consists of 14 residues. Germline CDR1 MNHEY, CDR2 SVGAGI. The V and J ends lost 7 bases and 8 bases respectively, with 20 bases between them. CDR3 in DNA: TGTGCCAGCACCCTGAAGGCAGGACCCATGGGCTACACCTTC. Residues: CASTLKAGPMGYTF.

The gene calls are TRBV6-6 and TRBJ2-7, with D perhaps given as TRBD1 or TRBD2 (6 bases each). The CDR3 runs to 15 residues. V was pared by 5 bases and J by 2 bases, with 16 bases between. Germline CDR1 and CDR2: MNHNY and SVGAGI (reference sequence). As DNA, the CDR3 is TGTGCCAGCAGTCCCCGGGGGCCAGCGACCTACGAGCAGTACTTC. Translated, it gives CASSPRGPATYEQYF.

This clone showed up just once. The V call is TRBV7-3, the J call TRBJ2-3, with TRBD2 matching 8 bases. J gave up 5 bases and V 5 bases, and 12 bases lay outside the gene matches. The V gene's germline CDR1 is SGHTA and CDR2 FQGTGA. This CDR3 is built from 16 residues. As DNA, the CDR3 is TGTGCCAGCAGCCCAAGACTAGCGAGGCGAGGAGATACGCAGTATTTT. This gives the protein CASSPRLARRGDTQYF. Full variable domain (missing parts from reference TRBV7-3 and TRBJ2-3): GAGVSQTPSNKVTEKGKYVELRCDPISGHTALYWYRQSLGQGPEFLIYFQGTGAADDSGLPNDRFFAVRPEGSVSTLKIQRTERGDSAVYLCASSPRLARRGDTQYFGPGTRLTVL.

Only one count was recorded for this clone. The CDR3 nucleotides read TGTGCCAGCAGCGTAGCTACGGGGGGGTTCGGCGAGCAGTTCTTC. It is translated as CASSVATGGFGEQFF. V gene TRBV9 combines with J gene TRBJ2-1, with 8 bases identical to TRBD2. Germline CDR1 SGDLS, CDR2 YYNGEE. V was pared by 0 bases and J by 10 bases, with 9 bases of the junction left unmatched. The CDR3 is made up of 15 amino acids.

V and J are TRBV9 and TRBJ2-5; TRBD1 is a possible D gene (6 bases). Looked up from germline, CDR1 is SGDLS and CDR2 is YYNGEE. Trimming left V 0 bases short and J 5 bases short, with 17 bases between. The CDR3 extends over 16 amino acids. CDR3 residues: CASSVGAGDMRETQYF. The CDR3 DNA is TGTGCCAGCAGCGTAGGGGCTGGGGACATGCGGGAGACCCAGTACTTC.

The CDR3 sequence: CSVDPGRTEAFF. The CDR3 DNA follows: TGCAGCGTTGATCCGGGGCGGACTGAAGCTTTCTTT. The gene calls are TRBV29-1 and TRBJ1-1; weak D call: TRBD1 (5 bases). The ends were cut back, 3 bases at V and 5 bases at J, with 10 bases in the middle. The CDR3 has 12 residues. Germline CDR1 SQVTM, CDR2 ANQGSEA. Combining the CDR3 with reference TRBV29-1 and TRBJ1-1 gives the whole variable domain SAVISQKPSRDICQRGTSLTIQCQVDSQVTMMFWYRQQPGQSLTLIATANQGSEATYESGFVIDKFPISRPNLTFSTLTVSNMSPEDSSIYLCSVDPGRTEAFFGQGTRLTVV.

The chain joins TRBV25-1 to TRBJ1-3, with D hard to call. Germline V gene lookup returns CDR1 MGHDK and CDR2 SYGVNS. V was clipped by 4 bases and J by 7 bases, with 17 bases between them. The CDR3 is made up of 15 amino acids. This CDR3 reads CASSALGAHGNTIYF. CDR3 coding DNA: TGTGCCAGCAGTGCGTTGGGTGCCCATGGTAACACCATATATTTT.

This chain links TRBV5-1 with TRBJ2-5; 9 positions match TRBD2. This CDR3 has 17 amino acids. Germline lookup yields CDR1 SGHRS and CDR2 YFSETQ. V lost 5 bases and J lost 0; bases outside the gene matches: 11. In DNA, the CDR3 is TGCGCCAGCAGGGGCCTAAGCGGGGGGTTAAACCAAGAGACCCAGTACTTC. Protein: CASRGLSGGLNQETQYF.

The V and J genes are TRBV5-1 and TRBJ2-4, with 7 bases lining up with TRBD2. The V gene end was trimmed by 4 bases and the J gene end by 1 base; junction bases not matched to a gene: 5. Germline loops: CDR1 SGHRS, CDR2 YFSETQ. The CDR3 extends over 15 amino acids. CDR3 sequence: CASSAWEGAKNIQYF. CDR3 sequence (DNA): TGCGCCAGCAGCGCCTGGGAGGGCGCCAAAAACATTCAGTACTTC.

V usage is TRBV7-2 and J usage is TRBJ1-3; D is uncertain. The CDR3 consists of 16 residues. V lost 0 bases, J lost 0 bases, and 9 bases lay in between. The germline CDR1 and CDR2 sequences are SGHTA and FQGNSA. Here the CDR3 DNA reads TGTGCCAGCAGCTTAGCGCCGAGTTCCTCTGGAAACACCATATATTTT. As protein: CASSLAPSSSGNTIYF.

The sample holds a few counts of this clone. V is TRBV5-4 and J is TRBJ1-5, with D possibly TRBD1 on 5 matching bases. The CDR3 extends over 18 amino acids. V lost 4 bases and J lost 0, with 20 bases in between. In germline, CDR1 is SGHNT, CDR2 YYREEE (reference sequence). The DNA of the CDR3 is TGTGCCAGCAGCAGGAGGGGAGGGGCTGGTGATAGCAATCAGCCCCAGCATTTT. The encoded protein is CASSRRGGAGDSNQPQHF.

Of note for this clone: A junction boundary mismatches the germline segment, possibly from a read error. The chain recombines TRBV4-3 with TRBJ1-4; D gene ambiguous. CDR1 LGHNA and CDR2 YSLEER come from the germline V gene. The CDR3 covers 13 residues. Written as DNA, the CDR3 is TGCGCCAGCAGCCAAGATAGGGAGGCCCTCGGGATTTTT. Translated, it gives CASSQDREALGIF.

This clone was counted between two and nine times. The chain employs TRBV16 and TRBJ2-2; perhaps TRBD1 as D (5 bases). CDR3 length equals 13 residues. Trimming cost V 4 bases and J 6 bases, with 9 bases left between them. From germline, CDR1 is KGHSY and CDR2 FQNENV. The CDR3 sequence: CASSPREAGELFF. CDR3 in DNA: TGTGCCAGCAGCCCCAGGGAAGCCGGGGAGCTGTTTTTT.

The chain combines TRBV18 with TRBJ2-3; possibly TRBD1 for D (6 bases). This CDR3 contains 14 residues. Trimming left V 3 bases short and J 0 bases short, with 7 bases between. Germline V gene sequence: CDR1 KGHSH, CDR2 LQKENI. The CDR3 sequence is CASSPGQSTDTQYF. DNA for the CDR3: TGTGCCAGCTCACCGGGACAAAGCACAGATACGCAGTATTTT.

The J gene is TRBJ2-7, the V gene TRBV5-4, with 10 bases aligning to TRBD2. Germline values: CDR1 SGHNT, CDR2 YYREEE (reference sequence). CDR3 length: 15 residues. J gave up 7 bases and V 3 bases, and 10 bases lay outside the gene matches. CDR3 residues: CASSSPTSGPGEQYF. The CDR3 region has the DNA TGTGCCAGCAGCTCGCCGACTAGCGGGCCGGGGGAGCAGTACTTC.

This clone was seen once. The chain has TRBV5-4 and TRBJ1-6, with 7 bases matching TRBD1. The V segment lost 6 bases and the J segment 9 bases; nucleotides outside the gene matches: 12. CDR1 SGHNT and CDR2 YYREEE come from the germline V gene (reference sequence). The CDR3 extends over 15 amino acids. CDR3 sequence: CASTGGGGGRSPLHF. The CDR3 nucleotides are TGTGCCAGCACCGGGGGTGGAGGGGGCCGTTCACCCCTCCACTTT.

The chain recombines TRBV12-5 with TRBJ2-2; no clear D. Germline CDR1 LGHNT, CDR2 FRNRAP. This CDR3 has 12 amino acids. Trimming cost V 5 bases and J 5 bases, with 6 bases left between them. CDR3 region: CASGPSTGELFF. As DNA, the CDR3 is TGTGCTAGTGGTCCCAGTACCGGGGAGCTGTTTTTT.

Here the CDR3 DNA reads TGTGCCAGCAGCCCCCGACCCGACAGTGTCACAGATACGCAGTATTTT. It specifies CASSPRPDSVTDTQYF. J is TRBJ2-3 and V is TRBV7-9, with D tentatively TRBD1 (5 bases). Germline V lookup: CDR1 SEHNR, CDR2 FQNEAQ (reference sequence). The V gene lost 5 bases and the J gene lost 2 bases, with 17 bases spanning the gap. This CDR3 comprises 16 residues.

V gene TRBV5-6 combines with J gene TRBJ2-3; 9 nucleotides line up with TRBD1. Germline V gives CDR1 SGHDT, CDR2 YYEEEE. The CDR3 contains 15 residues. Germline trimming cut 7 bases from V and 1 base from J; bases unmatched to any gene: 7. CDR3 in amino acids: CASLTRDRGTDTQYF. Here the CDR3 DNA reads TGTGCCAGCCTAACCCGGGACAGGGGCACAGATACGCAGTATTTT.

This chain uses TRBV7-2 with TRBJ2-1; no clear D gene. V gave up 6 bases and J gave up 1 base, with 13 bases separating them. Germline V CDR1 and CDR2: SGHTA, FQGNSA. CDR3 length equals 15 residues. CDR3 nucleotides: TGTGCCAGCAGACCACCCGGTTTTTCCTACAATGAGCAGTTCTTC. This sequence encodes CASRPPGFSYNEQFF.

V is TRBV5-1 and J is TRBJ2-6; no firm D call. The CDR3 loop spans 12 amino acids. V lost 4 bases to trimming and J lost 4 bases, with 3 bases between them. From germline, CDR1 is SGHRS and CDR2 YFSETQ. The CDR3 loop reads CASSPGANVLTF. The CDR3 DNA reads as TGCGCCAGCAGCCCAGGGGCCAACGTCCTGACTTTC.

This clone is a singleton in its sample. The chain's CDR3 is CASSLGVETQYF. The CDR3 bases are TGCGCCAGCAGCCTCGGGGTGGAGACCCAGTACTTC. V usage is TRBV10-2 and J usage is TRBJ2-5, with D possibly being TRBD2 (5 bases). Trimming shortened V by 6 bases and J by 5 bases, and 10 bases separated the two germline ends. The CDR3 is 12 residues long. Per germline, CDR1 WSHSY and CDR2 SAAADI.

The chain has TRBV7-2 and TRBJ2-3; D gene ambiguous. The V end was cut by 5 bases, the J end by 5 bases, with 8 bases between. The V gene's germline CDR1 is SGHTA and CDR2 FQGNSA. This CDR3 has 12 residues. CDR3 sequence (DNA): TGTGCCAGCAGCAAAAGGATAGATACGCAGTATTTT. The encoded protein is CASSKRIDTQYF.

In its sample, this clone was seen once. This chain joins TRBV6-5 and TRBJ1-1; maybe TRBD1 (6 bases). Germline lookup yields CDR1 MNHEY and CDR2 SVGAGI. Trimming removed 3 bases from V and 5 bases from J, with 13 bases in between. The CDR3 is made up of 14 amino acids. The CDR3, as DNA: TGTGCCAGCAGTTATCTCCAGGGGAGGACTGAAGCTTTCTTT. Protein sequence: CASSYLQGRTEAFF.